The 2 T cell receptor beta chains presented below share a single source sample, sequenced in a study of blood T cells in healthy people across ages. Through a sample-barcoded 5' primer and a J-beta primer mix, a second PCR was run for roughly 6 to 11 cycles. TCRdb re-called the 5' RACE reads through MiXCR, storing one row per CDR3 protein. The table has approximately 900,000 distinct CDR3 sequences, roughly 50% seen once. Material: blood. The receptors come from a man aged 25-45 years in good health.

This clonotype was picked up a small number of times. The chain recombines TRBV12-3 or TRBV12-4 with TRBJ2-7; D is ambiguous. The V end was cut by 3 bases, the J end by 6 bases, with 9 bases between. The CDR3 is 12 amino acids. The CDR3 region is CASSLIPGEQYF. The CDR3 region has the DNA TGTGCCAGCAGTTTGATCCCGGGCGAGCAGTACTTC.

The chain employs TRBV4-2 and TRBJ1-5; D gene uncertain. Per germline, CDR1 LGHNA and CDR2 YNFKEQ. The CDR3 contains 14 residues. V was trimmed by 0 bases and J by 8 bases, leaving 11 bases between them. CDR3 DNA: TGTGCCAGCAGCCAAGAAGAGGGCGAAAAGCCCCAGCATTTT. It encodes CASSQEEGEKPQHF.